This passage covers 27 T cell receptor beta chains from one sample sequenced in a study of cytotoxic CD8 clonotypes in ibrutinib-treated CLL. Clones were sequenced by immunoSEQ multiplex PCR, and TCRdb holds only the in-frame ones, with some missing. The sample shows approximately 150,000 clones, around nine tenths of them seen only once. This material consisted of PBMCs, taken at disease progression, from a patient treated with ibrutinib. Receptor source: a human donor with chronic lymphocytic leukemia.

The genes are TRBV19 and TRBJ1-5; tentative D call: TRBD1 (5 bases). CDR3 length equals 16 residues. V lost 10 bases and J lost 2, with 21 bases in between. Per germline, CDR1 LNHDA and CDR2 SQIVND (reference sequence). The CDR3 coding sequence is TGTGCCACATCAAACCCGGACAAATCAGGCAATCAGCCCCAGCATTTT. It yields the protein CATSNPDKSGNQPQHF. Filled out from reference TRBV19 and TRBJ1-5, the complete variable domain reads DGGITQSPKYLFRKEGQNVTLSCEQNLNHDAMYWYRQDPGQGLRLIYYSQIVNDFQKGDIAEGYSVSREKKESFPLTVTSAQKNPTAFYLCATSNPDKSGNQPQHFGDGTRLSIL.

This clone has only one observation. The gene calls are TRBV5-5 and TRBJ1-5; unclear D gene. V was clipped by 2 bases and J by 3 bases, with 6 bases between them. The germline V gene has CDR1 SGHKS and CDR2 YYEKEE (reference sequence). CDR3 length: 13 residues. The chain's CDR3 is CASSFYDNQPQHF. CDR3 sequence (DNA): TGTGCCAGCAGCTTTTACGACAATCAGCCCCAGCATTTT.

This chain connects TRBV6-1 to TRBJ2-1; tentatively, D is TRBD1 (5 bases). The CDR3 covers 13 residues. Trimming shortened V by 10 bases and J by 0 bases, and 10 bases separated the two germline ends. In germline, CDR1 is MNHNS, CDR2 SASEGT. CDR3 protein: CATTTVSYNEQFF. Written as DNA, the CDR3 is TGTGCCACCACGACAGTCTCCTACAATGAGCAGTTCTTC.

This clone was counted a single time. This chain uses TRBV11-2 with TRBJ2-1, with 7 bases lining up with TRBD2. The CDR3 runs to 15 residues. The trim removed 0 bases at V and 6 bases at J, leaving 5 bases unmatched. The germline V gene encodes CDR1 SGHAT and CDR2 FQNNGV. The CDR3 DNA sequence: TGTGCCAGCAGCTTAGAACCCTCGGGGGGCAATGAGCAGTTCTTC. As protein: CASSLEPSGGNEQFF.

This chain joins TRBV19 and TRBJ1-1; D may be TRBD1 (6 bases). Germline assignment: CDR1 LNHDA and CDR2 SQIVND (reference sequence). This CDR3 has 14 amino acids. V was clipped by 10 bases and J by 1 base, with 16 bases between them. CDR3 coding DNA: TGTGCCACGAGATCACAGGGCTGGAACACTGAAGCTTTCTTT. Translated: CATRSQGWNTEAFF.

The chain employs TRBV19 and TRBJ2-7; TRBD1 aligns across 8 bases. The CDR3 is made up of 15 amino acids. CDR1 is LNHDA and CDR2 is SQIVND in the germline V gene (reference sequence). The ends lost 5 bases at V and 2 bases at J; junction bases unmatched: 8. CDR3 amino acids: CASSPKEQGAYEQYF. CDR3 nucleotide sequence: TGTGCCAGTAGTCCCAAGGAACAGGGGGCCTACGAGCAGTACTTC.

This rearrangement joins TRBV7-6 to TRBJ2-3; TRBD2 aligns across 9 bases. The length of the CDR3 is 14 residues. V trimming: 5 bases; J trimming: 1 base; junction bases outside the gene matches: 1. CDR1 is SGHVS, CDR2 FNYEAQ, per germline. The CDR3 region has the DNA TGTGCCAGCAGCCGCGGGAGGGGCACAGATACGCAGTATTTT. This codes for CASSRGRGTDTQYF.

V is TRBV11-3 and J is TRBJ2-2; D is possibly TRBD2 (5 bases). CDR1 and CDR2 from the germline V gene are SGHNT and YENEEA. CDR3 length: 13 residues. Trimming left V 1 base short and J 6 bases short, with 6 bases between. CDR3 protein: CASSLGAAGELFF. The CDR3, as DNA: TGTGCCAGCAGCTTAGGAGCGGCCGGGGAGCTGTTTTTT.

V and J are TRBV9 and TRBJ1-4, with 8 nucleotides matching TRBD1. Germline assignment: CDR1 SGDLS and CDR2 YYNGEE. CDR3 length: 15 residues. V shed 5 bases, J shed 7 bases, and the junction held 10 bases outside the gene matches. CDR3 sequence reads: CASSARQGFGEKLFF. The CDR3 nucleotides read TGTGCCAGCAGTGCGAGACAGGGGTTCGGTGAAAAACTGTTTTTT.

The chain links TRBV9 to TRBJ1-5; D gene ambiguous. V shed 0 bases and J shed 2 bases, with 6 bases lying between them. This CDR3 region has 14 residues. Looked up from germline, CDR1 is SGDLS and CDR2 is YYNGEE. CDR3 in DNA: TGTGCCAGCAGCGTAGGCTATGGCAATCAGCCCCAGCATTTT. Translating gives CASSVGYGNQPQHF.

Here the CDR3 DNA reads TGCGCCAGTCATGGTGACAATGAGCAGTTCTTC. It is translated as CASHGDNEQFF. V usage is TRBV5-1 and J usage is TRBJ2-1; no firm D call. CDR1 is SGHRS, CDR2 YFSETQ, per germline. Trimming cost V 8 bases and J 5 bases, with 8 bases left between them. The CDR3 consists of 11 residues.

This clone was detected only once. This sequence joins TRBV15 and TRBJ2-1; D could derive from TRBD1 or TRBD2 (5 bases each). This CDR3 comprises 15 residues. Germline V lookup: CDR1 LNHNV, CDR2 YYDKDF (reference sequence). V was shortened by 11 bases and J by 1 base, with 18 bases between the two germline ends. This chain's CDR3 is CAVSLGERSYNEQFF. The CDR3 DNA reads TGTGCCGTCTCCCTGGGGGAAAGGTCCTACAATGAGCAGTTCTTC.

This clone was seen a handful of times. The chain couples TRBV4-3 to TRBJ1-1; weak D call: TRBD1 (6 bases). CDR3 size: 15 residues. CDR1 LGHNA and CDR2 YSLEER come from the germline V gene. The V gene lost 4 bases and the J gene lost 6 bases, with 18 bases spanning the gap. This CDR3 reads CASSLQGGGLSEAFF. The DNA for the CDR3 is TGCGCCAGCAGCCTCCAAGGGGGGGGTCTTTCTGAAGCTTTCTTT.

J is TRBJ2-1 and V is TRBV7-6; D not certain. The CDR3 covers 16 residues. V lost 1 base and J lost 2, with 12 bases in between. Per germline, CDR1 SGHVS and CDR2 FNYEAQ. As DNA, the CDR3 is TGTGCCAGCAGCTTAGACAGTCGAAACACCTACAATGAGCAGTTCTTC. Its protein product is CASSLDSRNTYNEQFF. Complete variable domain (other parts from reference TRBV7-6 and TRBJ2-1): GAGVSQSPRYKVTKRGQDVALRCDPISGHVSLYWYRQALGQGPEFLTYFNYEAQQDKSGLPNDRFSAERPEGSISTLTIQRTEQRDSAMYRCASSLDSRNTYNEQFFGPGTRLTVL.

DNA for the CDR3: TGTGCCAGCTCCCGGGGACAGGGAATGAACACTGAAGCTTTCTTT. As protein: CASSRGQGMNTEAFF. The chain is built from TRBV18 and TRBJ1-1; TRBD1 agrees at 9 bases. Germline V gene data show CDR1 as KGHSH and CDR2 as LQKENI. With V trimmed by 6 bases and J by 0 bases, 5 bases remained unmatched. The length of the CDR3 is 15 residues.

This clone was observed a single time. The rearrangement uses TRBV19 and TRBJ2-3; D remains unclear. The CDR3 length is 15 residues. V lost 5 bases and J lost 1, with 13 bases in between. Germline CDR1 LNHDA, CDR2 SQIVND (reference sequence). CDR3 amino acids: CASSLNGGGTDTQYF. As DNA, the CDR3 is TGTGCCAGTAGTCTCAACGGCGGCGGCACAGATACGCAGTATTTT.

The chain is built from TRBV7-9 and TRBJ2-1, with no clear D. The V gene's germline CDR1 is SEHNR and CDR2 FQNEAQ (reference sequence). V lost 5 bases to trimming and J lost 10 bases, with 24 bases between them. The CDR3 totals 16 residues. DNA for the CDR3: TGTGCCAGCAGCACCCGACCTAGTGGTTTTTCTGGGGAGCAGTTCTTC. Its protein product is CASSTRPSGFSGEQFF.

This chain connects TRBV6-1 to TRBJ2-3; 10 bases are a match to TRBD2. V shed 3 bases, J shed 4 bases, and the junction held 4 bases outside the gene matches. CDR1 MNHNS and CDR2 SASEGT come from the germline V gene. The CDR3 consists of 15 residues. The DNA for the CDR3 is TGTGCCAGCAGTGAGCTAGCGGGAGTTGCAGATACGCAGTATTTT. Translation: CASSELAGVADTQYF.

Only one count was recorded for this clone. The chain links TRBV5-1 to TRBJ1-2; a weak D match, TRBD1 (5 bases). The CDR3 totals 13 residues. Germline loops: CDR1 SGHRS, CDR2 YFSETQ. V shed 4 bases and J shed 4 bases, with 11 bases lying between them. The CDR3 sequence: CASSTDRRYGYTF. As DNA, the CDR3 is TGCGCCAGCAGCACAGACAGACGCTATGGCTACACCTTC.

This clone was recorded once. The chain combines TRBV11-2 with TRBJ1-1; no reliable D call. The germline CDR1 and CDR2 sequences are SGHAT and FQNNGV. V was trimmed by 4 bases and J by 0 bases, leaving 6 bases between them. The CDR3 is 13 amino acids. This CDR3 is CASSSHLNTEAFF. The CDR3 nucleotides read TGTGCCAGCAGCTCCCATTTGAACACTGAAGCTTTCTTT.

The chain employs TRBV30 and TRBJ1-5; D gene unclear. Deletions cut 5 bases from V and 2 bases from J, with 16 bases between. CDR1 is GTSNPN and CDR2 is SVGIG in the germline V gene (reference sequence). This CDR3 spans 15 amino acids. CDR3 sequence: CAWALSGRGNQPQHF. In nucleotides, the CDR3 is TGTGCCTGGGCACTCAGCGGACGCGGCAATCAGCCCCAGCATTTT.

The gene calls are TRBV28 and TRBJ2-1; 7 bases match TRBD2. Germline assignment: CDR1 MDHEN and CDR2 SYDVKM. This CDR3 is built from 16 residues. Trimming at V came to 3 bases and at J to 6 bases, leaving 11 bases not matched to a gene. CDR3 in DNA: TGTGCCAGCAGTTTGCCGCGGGCGGGAGTTAGCAATGAGCAGTTCTTC. Translation gives CASSLPRAGVSNEQFF.

The V and J genes are TRBV25-1 and TRBJ2-2; TRBD2 is a possible D gene (6 bases). V lost 6 bases and J 3 bases, leaving 17 bases between the germline ends. The CDR3 has 16 residues. The germline V gene has CDR1 MGHDK and CDR2 SYGVNS. Here the CDR3 reads CASRGLGRVHTGELFF. DNA of the CDR3: TGTGCCAGCAGGGGACTGGGAAGGGTCCACACCGGGGAGCTGTTTTTT.

The chain recombines TRBV15 with TRBJ2-1; D is unclear. Between the trimmed V and J ends, which lost 1 base and 0 bases, there was a span of 10 bases. This CDR3 contains 16 residues. In germline, CDR1 is LNHNV, CDR2 YYDKDF (reference sequence). CDR3: CATSRVPRSSYNEQFF. CDR3 bases: TGTGCCACCAGCAGAGTTCCCCGGAGCTCCTACAATGAGCAGTTCTTC.

This chain joins TRBV29-1 and TRBJ2-7, with D possibly called TRBD1 or TRBD2 (7 bases each). V was trimmed by 7 bases and J by 2 bases, leaving 18 bases between them. The CDR3 length is 14 residues. CDR1 is SQVTM and CDR2 is ANQGSEA in the germline V gene. The DNA for the CDR3 is TGCAGCGGAGGGAGGGGGCAGGGCACCTACGAGCAGTACTTC. This codes for CSGGRGQGTYEQYF.

The chain links TRBV11-3 to TRBJ2-1; tentative D call: TRBD2 (5 bases). The CDR3 contains 14 residues. From germline, CDR1 is SGHNT and CDR2 YENEEA. Trimming took 5 bases from V and 7 from J, leaving 15 bases between them. The CDR3 DNA sequence: TGTGCCAGCAGCGGTAGCGCTTTGGAAAATGAGCAGTTCTTC. This gives the protein CASSGSALENEQFF. The complete variable domain, with remaining parts taken from reference TRBV11-3 and TRBJ2-1, reads EAGVVQSPRYKIIEKKQPVAFWCNPISGHNTLYWYLQNLGQGPELLIRYENEEAVDDSQLPKDRFSAERLKGVDSTLKIQPAELGDSAVYLCASSGSALENEQFFGPGTRLTVL.

The chain has TRBV27 and TRBJ2-7; 7 bases agree with TRBD2. J lost 6 bases, V lost 10 bases, and 12 bases had no gene match. Per the germline V gene, CDR1 is MNHEY and CDR2 is SMNVEV (reference sequence). The CDR3 spans 13 residues. CDR3 in amino acids: CATGVGGRSEQYF. CDR3 nucleotide sequence: TGTGCCACCGGCGTGGGGGGGAGGTCCGAGCAGTACTTC.